This TCR beta chain was found in a study of T cells in women clearing cervical HPV infection. Study background: Cases were women with histologically confirmed HPV16-related CIN3 or worse, including a couple of invasive cancers. For cases, blood was sampled a median around 150 days after lesion detection, interquartile range roughly 90 to 210 days. Findings and caveats of the study: TRBV6-7 abundance was lower in cases than controls (approximately 0.11% versus 0.16%). Each sample's T-cell count was unknown, possibly confounding richness.

A word on this clone: The antigen is unknown. The CDR3 end lies 3 residues beyond the end of the read and is filled in from the germline J gene.

Assay: immunoSEQ multiplex PCR; the TCRdb copy retains only in-frame clones and omits some. This sample contains more than 30,000 clones. This CDR3 has 15 amino acids. Germline values: CDR1 WSHSY, CDR2 SAAADI. V lost 5 bases and J 4 bases, leaving 17 bases between the germline ends. This clonotype was sampled from a woman aged 18-70 years with a cervical HPV16 infection that either progressed to CIN3+ or cleared (not recorded which). The J gene is TRBJ2-5, the V gene TRBV10-2; no firm D call. The sample was blood buffy coat. The CDR3 DNA, read in part, is TGCGCCAGCAGTCCCTCAACAGTATTCCTAGAGACC. As protein: CASSPSTVFLET. The entire CDR3 is CASSPSTVFLETQYF.